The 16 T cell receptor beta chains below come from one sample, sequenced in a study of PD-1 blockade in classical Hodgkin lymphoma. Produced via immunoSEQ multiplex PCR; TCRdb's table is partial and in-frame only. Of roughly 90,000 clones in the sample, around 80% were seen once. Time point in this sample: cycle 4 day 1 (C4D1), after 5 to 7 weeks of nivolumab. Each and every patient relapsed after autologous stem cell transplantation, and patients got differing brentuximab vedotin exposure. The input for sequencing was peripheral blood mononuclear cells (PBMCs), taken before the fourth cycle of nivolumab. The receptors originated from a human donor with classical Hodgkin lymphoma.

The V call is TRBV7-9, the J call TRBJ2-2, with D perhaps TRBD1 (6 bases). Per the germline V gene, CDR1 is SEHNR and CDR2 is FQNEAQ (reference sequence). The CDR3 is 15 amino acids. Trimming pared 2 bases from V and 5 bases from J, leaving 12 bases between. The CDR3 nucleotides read TGTGCCAGCAGCTTATCGGGACAACCGACCGGGGAGCTGTTTTTT. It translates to CASSLSGQPTGELFF.

The CDR3 DNA reads TGTGCCAGTCAAACGCAGGCAGGGTCATACTACGAGCAGTACTTC. This sequence encodes CASQTQAGSYYEQYF. The chain is built from TRBV19 and TRBJ2-7, with D perhaps TRBD1 (5 bases). CDR3 length: 15 residues. V gave up 8 bases and J gave up 3 bases, with 20 bases separating them. CDR1 and CDR2 from the germline V gene are LNHDA and SQIVND (reference sequence).

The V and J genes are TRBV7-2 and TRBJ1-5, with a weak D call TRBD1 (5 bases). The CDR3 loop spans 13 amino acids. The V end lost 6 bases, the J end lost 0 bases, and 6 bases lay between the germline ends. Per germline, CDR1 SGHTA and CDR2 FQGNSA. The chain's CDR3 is CASRDNSNQPQHF. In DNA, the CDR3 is TGTGCCAGCAGGGACAATAGCAATCAGCCCCAGCATTTT.

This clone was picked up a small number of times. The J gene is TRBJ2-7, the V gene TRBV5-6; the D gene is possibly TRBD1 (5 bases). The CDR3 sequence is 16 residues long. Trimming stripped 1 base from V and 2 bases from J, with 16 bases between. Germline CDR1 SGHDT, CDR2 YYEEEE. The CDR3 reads CASSLHGAYGTYEQYF. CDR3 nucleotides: TGTGCCAGCAGCTTGCATGGGGCATATGGAACCTACGAGCAGTACTTC.

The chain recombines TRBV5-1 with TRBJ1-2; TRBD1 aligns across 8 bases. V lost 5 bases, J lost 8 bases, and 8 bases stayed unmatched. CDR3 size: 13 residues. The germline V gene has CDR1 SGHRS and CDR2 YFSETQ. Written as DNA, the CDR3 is TGCGCCAGCAGGACAGGGGAACTTGAAGGCTACACCTTC. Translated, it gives CASRTGELEGYTF.

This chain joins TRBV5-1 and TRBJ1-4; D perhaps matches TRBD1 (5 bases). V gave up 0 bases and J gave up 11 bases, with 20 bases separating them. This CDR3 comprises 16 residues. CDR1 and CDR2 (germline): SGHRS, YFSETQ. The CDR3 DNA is TGCGCCAGCAGCTTGGAAGGTGGTGCAGGGATGGGGAAACTGTTTTTT. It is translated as CASSLEGGAGMGKLFF. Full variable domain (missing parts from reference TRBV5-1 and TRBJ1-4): KAGVTQTPRYLIKTRGQQVTLSCSPISGHRSVSWYQQTPGQGLQFLFEYFSETQRNKGNFPGRFSGRQFSNSRSEMNVSTLELGDSALYLCASSLEGGAGMGKLFFGSGTQLSVL.

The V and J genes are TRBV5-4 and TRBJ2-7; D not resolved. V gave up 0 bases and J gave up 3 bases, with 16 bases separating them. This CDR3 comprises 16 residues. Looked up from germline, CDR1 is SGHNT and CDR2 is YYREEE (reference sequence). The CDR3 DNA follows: TGTGCCAGCAGCTTGGAAGTGGGTATAAAGAGCTACGAGCAGTACTTC. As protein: CASSLEVGIKSYEQYF. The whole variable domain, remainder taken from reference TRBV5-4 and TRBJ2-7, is ETGVTQSPTHLIKTRGQQVTLRCSSQSGHNTVSWYQQALGQGPQFIFQYYREEENGRGNFPPRFSGLQFPNYSSELNVNALELDDSALYLCASSLEVGIKSYEQYFGPGTRLTVT.

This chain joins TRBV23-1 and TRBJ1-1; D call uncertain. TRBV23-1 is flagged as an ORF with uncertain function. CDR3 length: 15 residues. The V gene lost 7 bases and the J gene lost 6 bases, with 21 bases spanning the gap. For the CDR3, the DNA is TGCGCCAGCATTACCGGGCCACCCCCGATCGCTGAAGCTTTCTTT. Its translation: CASITGPPPIAEAFF.

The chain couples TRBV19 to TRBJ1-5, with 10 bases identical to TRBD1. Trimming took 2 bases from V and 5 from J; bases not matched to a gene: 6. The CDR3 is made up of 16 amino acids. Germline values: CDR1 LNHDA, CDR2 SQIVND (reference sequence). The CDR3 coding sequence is TGTGCCAGTAGTATATTCGGGACAGGGGCTCATCAGCCCCAGCATTTT. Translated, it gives CASSIFGTGAHQPQHF.

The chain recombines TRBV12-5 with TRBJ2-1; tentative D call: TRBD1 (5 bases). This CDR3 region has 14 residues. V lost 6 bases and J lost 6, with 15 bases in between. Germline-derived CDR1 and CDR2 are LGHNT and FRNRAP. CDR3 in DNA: TGTGCTAGTGGACAACCCCCCCAGGGCAATGAGCAGTTCTTC. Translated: CASGQPPQGNEQFF.

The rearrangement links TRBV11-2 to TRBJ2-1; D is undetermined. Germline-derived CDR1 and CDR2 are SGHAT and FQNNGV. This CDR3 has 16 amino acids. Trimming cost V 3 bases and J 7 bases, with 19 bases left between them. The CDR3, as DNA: TGTGCCAGCAGCTTTCAGCCCGGCTCCGTGGGGAATGAGCAGTTCTTC. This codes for CASSFQPGSVGNEQFF. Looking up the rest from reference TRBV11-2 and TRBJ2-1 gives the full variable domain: EAGVAQSPRYKIIEKRQSVAFWCNPISGHATLYWYQQILGQGPKLLIQFQNNGVVDDSQLPKDRFSAERLKGVDSTLKIQPAKLEDSAVYLCASSFQPGSVGNEQFFGPGTRLTVL.

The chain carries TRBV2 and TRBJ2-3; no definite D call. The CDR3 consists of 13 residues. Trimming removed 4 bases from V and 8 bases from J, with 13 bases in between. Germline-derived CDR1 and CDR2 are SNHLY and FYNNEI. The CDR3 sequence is CASSVARPGTQYF. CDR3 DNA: TGTGCCAGCAGTGTCGCTCGTCCGGGTACGCAGTATTTT.

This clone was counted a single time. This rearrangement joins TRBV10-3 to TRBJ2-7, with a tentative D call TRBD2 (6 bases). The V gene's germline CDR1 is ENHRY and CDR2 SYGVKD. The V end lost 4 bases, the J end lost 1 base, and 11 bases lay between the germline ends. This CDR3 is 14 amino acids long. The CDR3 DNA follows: TGTGCCATCAGTGGGCGGAGCGGGTCCTACGAGCAGTACTTC. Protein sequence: CAISGRSGSYEQYF.

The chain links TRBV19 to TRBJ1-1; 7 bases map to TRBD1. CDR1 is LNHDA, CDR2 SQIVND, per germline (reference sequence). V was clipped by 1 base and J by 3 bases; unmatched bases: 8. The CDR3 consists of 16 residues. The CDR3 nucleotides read TGTGCCAGTAGTATAGTAGGGGGCGAGGGACACACTGAAGCTTTCTTT. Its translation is CASSIVGGEGHTEAFF.

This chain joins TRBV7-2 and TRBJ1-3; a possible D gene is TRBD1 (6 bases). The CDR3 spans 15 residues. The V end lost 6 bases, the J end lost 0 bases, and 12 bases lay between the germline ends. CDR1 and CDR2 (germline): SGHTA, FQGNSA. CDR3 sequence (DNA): TGTGCCAGCAGTCAAAGGGGGAACTCTGGAAACACCATATATTTT. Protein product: CASSQRGNSGNTIYF.

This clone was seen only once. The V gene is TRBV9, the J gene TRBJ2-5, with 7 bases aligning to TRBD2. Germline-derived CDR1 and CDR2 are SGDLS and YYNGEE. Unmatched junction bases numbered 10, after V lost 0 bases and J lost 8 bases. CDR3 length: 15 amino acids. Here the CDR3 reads CASSVDGRNSGTQYF. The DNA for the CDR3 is TGTGCCAGCAGCGTAGACGGGAGGAACTCCGGAACCCAGTACTTC. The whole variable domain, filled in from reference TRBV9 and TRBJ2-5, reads DSGVTQTPKHLITATGQRVTLRCSPRSGDLSVYWYQQSLDQGLQFLIQYYNGEERAKGNILERFSAQQFPDLHSELNLSSLELGDSALYFCASSVDGRNSGTQYFGPGTRLLVL.